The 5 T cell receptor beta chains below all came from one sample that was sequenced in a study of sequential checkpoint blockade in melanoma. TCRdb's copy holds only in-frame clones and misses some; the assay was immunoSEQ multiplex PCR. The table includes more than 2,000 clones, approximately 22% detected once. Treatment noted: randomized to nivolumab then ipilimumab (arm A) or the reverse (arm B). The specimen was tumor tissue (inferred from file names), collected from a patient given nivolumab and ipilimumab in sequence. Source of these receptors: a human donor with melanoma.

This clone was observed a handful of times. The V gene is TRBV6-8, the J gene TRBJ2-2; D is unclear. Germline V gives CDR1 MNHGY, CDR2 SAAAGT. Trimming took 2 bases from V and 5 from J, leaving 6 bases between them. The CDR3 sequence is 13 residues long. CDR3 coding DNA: TGTGCCAGCAGTTACGTTAGGACCGGGGAGCTGTTTTTT. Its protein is CASSYVRTGELFF.

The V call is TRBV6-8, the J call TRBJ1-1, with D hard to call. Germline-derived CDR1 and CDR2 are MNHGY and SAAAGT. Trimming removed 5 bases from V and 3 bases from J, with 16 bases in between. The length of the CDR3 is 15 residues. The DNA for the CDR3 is TGTGCCAGCAGTGATTATGGGGAAGTGGACACTGAAGCTTTCTTT. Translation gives CASSDYGEVDTEAFF.

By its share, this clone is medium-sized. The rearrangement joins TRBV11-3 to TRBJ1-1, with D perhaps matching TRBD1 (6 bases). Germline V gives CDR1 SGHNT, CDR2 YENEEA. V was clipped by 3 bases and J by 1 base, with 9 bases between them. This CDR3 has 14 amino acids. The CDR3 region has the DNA TGTGCCAGCAGCTTGGGGGCGCGGAACACTGAAGCTTTCTTT. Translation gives CASSLGARNTEAFF.

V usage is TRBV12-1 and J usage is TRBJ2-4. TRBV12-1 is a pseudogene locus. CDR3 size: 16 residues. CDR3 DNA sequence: TGTGCCAGCACCCTTCGACAGGGAGGGCCCAAAAACATTCAGTACTTC. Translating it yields CASTLRQGGPKNIQYF.

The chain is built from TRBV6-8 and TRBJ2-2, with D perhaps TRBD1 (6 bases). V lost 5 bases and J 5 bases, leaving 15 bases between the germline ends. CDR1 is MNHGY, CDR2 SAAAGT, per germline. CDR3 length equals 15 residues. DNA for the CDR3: TGTGCCAGCAGTGACGAAGGGGGTCATACCGGGGAGCTGTTTTTT. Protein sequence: CASSDEGGHTGELFF.